This entry lists 10 T cell receptor beta chains sequenced from one sample in a study of T cell responses to AZD1222 COVID-19 vaccine. Using immunoSEQ multiplex PCR, the repertoire was profiled, and TCRdb retains in-frame clones only, with some absent. This sample has about 120,000 clones; roughly 91% occur once, and the top ten carry about 1.2%. Sequencing was performed on peripheral blood, taken on day 0 of AZD1222 vaccination. These receptors were taken from an adult in good health.

This rearrangement joins TRBV9 to TRBJ1-2; D may be TRBD1 (6 bases). This CDR3 comprises 15 residues. The V end was cut by 0 bases, the J end by 2 bases, with 11 bases between. From germline, CDR1 is SGDLS and CDR2 YYNGEE. CDR3 nucleotides: TGTGCCAGCAGCGTAGGCAGGGGACGGAACTATGGCTACACCTTC. It encodes CASSVGRGRNYGYTF.

The chain recombines TRBV19 with TRBJ1-5; unclear D gene. Trimming took off 3 bases at V and 6 bases at J, with 6 bases between the two ends. This CDR3 has 12 residues. Germline CDR1 is LNHDA and CDR2 is SQIVND (reference sequence). The CDR3 DNA reads as TGTGCCAGTAGTATTTATCGTCAGCCCCAGCATTTT. It specifies CASSIYRQPQHF.

This chain uses TRBV4-1 with TRBJ1-6; 9 positions match TRBD1. The CDR3 extends over 16 amino acids. Germline V gives CDR1 MGHRA, CDR2 YSYEKL. The V gene end was trimmed by 1 base and the J gene end by 9 bases; junction bases not matched to a gene: 7. Here the CDR3 reads CASSQAWTGASSPLHF. In DNA, the CDR3 is TGCGCCAGCAGCCAAGCTTGGACAGGGGCGAGTTCACCCCTCCACTTT.

The genes are TRBV19 and TRBJ1-2; D is uncertain. Between the trimmed V and J ends, which lost 1 base and 8 bases, there was a span of 8 bases. This CDR3 region has 12 residues. Germline CDR1 and CDR2: LNHDA and SQIVND (reference sequence). The CDR3 here is CASSIAETGYTF. CDR3 in DNA: TGTGCCAGTAGTATAGCTGAGACCGGCTACACCTTC.

This sequence joins TRBV25-1 and TRBJ2-1, with a tentative D call TRBD1 (5 bases). Trimming took 4 bases from V and 3 from J, leaving 13 bases between them. Germline lookup yields CDR1 MGHDK and CDR2 SYGVNS. This CDR3 spans 15 amino acids. The CDR3 bases are TGTGCCAGCAGTGCGGAGACAGTTCACTACAATGAGCAGTTCTTC. The encoded protein is CASSAETVHYNEQFF.

V usage is TRBV12-3 or TRBV12-4 and J usage is TRBJ1-5; unclear D gene. CDR3 length: 11 residues. Trimming removed 5 bases at V and 7 bases at J, with 6 bases between. In DNA form, the CDR3 reads TGTGCCAGCAGTGACGGCCAGCCCCAGCATTTT. This encodes CASSDGQPQHF.

The genes are TRBV11-2 and TRBJ1-6; TRBD1 matches at 7 bases. Losses at the gene ends were 7 bases for V and 10 bases for J; bases not matched to a gene: 10. In germline, CDR1 is SGHAT, CDR2 FQNNGV. The CDR3 has 14 residues. CDR3 amino acids: CASTHDRVGSPLHF. The CDR3 DNA reads TGTGCCAGCACCCACGACAGGGTTGGATCACCCCTCCACTTT. Looking up the rest from reference TRBV11-2 and TRBJ1-6 gives the full variable domain: EAGVAQSPRYKIIEKRQSVAFWCNPISGHATLYWYQQILGQGPKLLIQFQNNGVVDDSQLPKDRFSAERLKGVDSTLKIQPAKLEDSAVYLCASTHDRVGSPLHFGNGTRLTVT.

The V gene is TRBV6-5, the J gene TRBJ2-5; 9 nucleotides align to TRBD1. The CDR3 is made up of 16 amino acids. The J segment lost 6 bases and the V segment lost 0 bases, leaving 8 bases of the junction unmatched. Per the germline V gene, CDR1 is MNHEY and CDR2 is SVGAGI. In DNA, the CDR3 is TGTGCCAGCAGTTACTCGAACAGGGGGCCTCGAAAGACCCAGTACTTC. Amino acids: CASSYSNRGPRKTQYF.

The table lists this clone with a count of one. This chain links TRBV9 with TRBJ1-1, with D possibly being TRBD1 (5 bases). CDR1 is SGDLS, CDR2 YYNGEE, per germline. V lost 3 bases and J 5 bases, leaving 11 bases between the germline ends. There are 13 residues in the CDR3. The CDR3 loop is CASSEGPGTEAFF. CDR3 nucleotides: TGTGCCAGCAGCGAGGGACCGGGGACTGAAGCTTTCTTT.

This clone was detected only a few times. V is TRBV3-1 (or the pseudogene TRBV3-2) and J is TRBJ1-1, with D perhaps TRBD1 (6 bases). This CDR3 comprises 16 residues. V shed 4 bases and J shed 9 bases, with 24 bases lying between them. In germline, CDR1 is LGHDT, CDR2 YNNKEL (reference sequence). CDR3 sequence: CASSPQGGGTGVKAFF. The CDR3 nucleotides are TGTGCCAGCAGCCCCCAAGGGGGTGGGACGGGGGTGAAAGCTTTCTTT.